This entry is about one T cell receptor beta chain. This entry comes from a study of blood T cell repertoires in COVID-19. Across the study: Italy, Spain and the United States were the sources of the convalescent and acute COVID-19 samples. The analysed material was cDNA or gDNA that came from T cells, B-cell-depleted T cells, or PBMCs.

CDR3 length equals 15 residues. The junction had 16 bases not matched to a gene; V was cut back by 5 bases and J by 9 bases. CDR1 and CDR2 (germline): MDHEN, SYDVKM. Under the authors' procedure: Counts of nucleated cells, estimated from reference gene primer amplification, were obtained. Some clones are missing from TCRdb's copy, which holds only in-frame ones; the method was immunoSEQ multiplex PCR. V and J calls and clone size are copied from that table; D and trimming were computed from the DNA. This table holds 55,000 to 80,000 clones, around 83% found once. The J gene is TRBJ2-7, the V gene TRBV28; TRBD2 matches at 7 bases. The sample taken for sequencing was peripheral blood. The sequence came from a man in his 70s with acute or convalescent COVID-19. The CDR3 region is CASSHLLLAVERQYF. Here the CDR3 DNA reads TGTGCCAGCAGTCATCTGCTTCTAGCGGTCGAACGGCAGTACTTC. The full variable domain, in which reference TRBV28 and TRBJ2-7 provide the parts outside the CDR3, is DVKVTQSSRYLVKRTGEKVFLECVQDMDHENMFWYRQDPGLGLRLIYFSYDVKMKEKGDIPEGYSVSREKKERFSLILESASTNQTSMYLCASSHLLLAVERQYFGPGTRLTVT.